This TCR beta chain was identified during a study of T cells in Graves' hyperthyroidism and ophthalmopathy. CDR3 size: 17 residues. Germline assignment: CDR1 SGHKS and CDR2 YYEKEE (reference sequence). With V trimmed by 4 bases and J by 5 bases, 9 bases remained unmatched. This clonotype was seen ten or more times. Amplification of TCR beta CDR3 regions used RNA as the template. HTBI primers were used for first-round RT-PCR of the TCR CDR3. TCRdb reprocessed the multiplex PCR reads via MiXCR and lists one record per CDR3 protein. The repertoire has under 400,000 distinct CDR3 sequences, around 20% of them found once; the top ten carry 50%.

The clonotype was recovered from a woman in her forties or fifties with Graves' hyperthyroidism. The chain combines TRBV5-5 with TRBJ2-1; TRBD2 matches 13 bases. Source material: blood. In DNA, the CDR3 is TGTGCCAGCAGCCGACAGGCACTAGCGGGGGGGAACAATGAGCAGTTCTTC. This translates into CASSRQALAGGNNEQFF.